This T cell receptor (beta chain) stems from a study of blood T cell repertoires in COVID-19. Repertoires were generated with immunoSEQ multiplex PCR, while TCRdb's copy carries only in-frame clones and drops some. The sample includes 70,000 to 95,000 clones, approximately 89% seen only once; the top ten take about 2%. J was trimmed by 4 bases and V by 7 bases; bases with no gene match: 3. Germline CDR1 and CDR2: SEHNR and FQNEAQ (reference sequence). This CDR3 contains 15 residues. The sample consisted of peripheral blood. This receptor was obtained from a man aged 45 to 65 with acute or convalescent COVID-19. V usage is TRBV7-9 and J usage is TRBJ2-5; 16 nucleotides match TRBD2. The CDR3 sequence: CASTGLAGGRETQYF. The CDR3 DNA is TGTGCCAGCACGGGACTAGCGGGGGGGAGAGAGACCCAGTACTTC.